The TCR beta chain described here comes from a study of long-term antiretroviral therapy in people with HIV (dated 2022 in TCRdb). For the wider study: The earliest samples were collected approximately a decade before the 2015 WHO recommendation for immediate ART, a period when ART was typically delayed until CD4 counts fell. A retrospective serial study tested whether changes in peripheral blood TRB repertoire composition and diversity were associated with ART initiation and durable HIV suppression. From 25 to 30 adults with confirmed HIV infection, the cohort provided some 200 cryopreserved PBMC samples, gathered serially across a mean of around 6 years (range 1-12). About a third of the roughly 30 participants with HIV were female. No cross-contamination during QIAcube processing turned up in test extractions that ran a monoclonal T-cell line alongside 33 polyclonal samples.

Participants were included only if at least one PBMC sample before ART initiation and at least two post-ART samples were available. All participants with HIV were treated in the United States of America. Before DNA extraction, cryopreserved samples containing roughly 0.9-11 million PBMC were thawed and washed. At the time of the earliest PBMC sample, participants with HIV were aged between about 20 and 55 years. PBMC samples were contributed by each participant from 1-4 timepoints before ART initiation and 2-8 timepoints after ART initiation, with a median of 7 samples. Serial HIV viral load, CD4+ T-cell count, ART history and demographic data were obtained for every participant. Genomic DNA was extracted from unsorted PBMC with a Qiagen kit on a QIAcube, with processing performed in batches of 12 samples. Of note for this clone: Its antigen is still unknown. One base away there is no much larger clone; base qualities are not given.

Sequencing of the TRB variable region was done with the immunoSEQ hsTCRB v3.0 assay at survey level resolution. A depth of 40,000-50,000 T-cell genomes per sample was targeted for TRB sequencing. TRB libraries were pooled and sequenced on an Illumina MiSeq using a v3 150-cycle kit. Per the authors' processing: Repertoire analysis was performed in R inside a reproducible Nextflow workflow that covered QC, data transformation and analysis. Custom analyses were implemented in LymphoSeq2, an R package for AIRR-Seq data exploration. After excluding a few samples that yielded fewer than 5000 total TRB sequences, fewer than 200 HIV repertoires remained for analysis. Among the approximately 180 retained HIV repertoires, 59 were collected before ART initiation and 129 were collected after ART initiation. Each repertoire was downsampled to 5000 TRB nucleotide sequences, and summary statistics were averaged across 100 downsampling iterations. TRB sequences were retained for analysis only if CDR3 regions of at least seven amino acids were present. Two measures captured diversity: a Shannon entropy-derived clonality score and the Gini coefficient. In the repertoire networks, any two of the top 5000 CDR3 amino acid sequences were connected whenever the two sequences differed by an edit distance of one. Antigen specificity groups and MHC restriction were predicted for TRB CDR3 amino acid sequences with GLIPH2. To flag known associations with CMV, EBV, HIV or tissue antigens, CDR3 amino acid sequences were compared against VDJdb and McPAS-TCR. Pre-ART, post-ART and control groups were compared with Wilcoxon signed-rank tests and Holm-Bonferroni correction. What TCRdb holds here is the immuneACCESS table cut down to in-frame rearrangements. Part of the clones is not present; checked against another copy, under half of the missing clones reflect an unresolved V gene, and the others are unexplained. The V and J calls and clone size were taken over from that table, and D and trimming were inferred from the DNA. Across this sample there are some 20,000 clones, with about 81% seen only once. The top ten hold nearly 8% of the sample.

Beyond this particular receptor, the publication reports: HIV repertoires had narrower CDR3 length ranges than controls, and the network structure suggested an antigen-experienced repertoire that shifted only slightly toward naive after ART. Starting ART was linked to a significant rise in TRB diversity, yet even after long-term ART the diversity remained significantly lower than in transplant donor controls. Because PBMC availability was limited, only the TCR beta chain was sequenced, with no alpha chain pairing. Expanded TRB clones identified before ART initiation dominated the repertoire across all time points, though the dominance fluctuated and decreased in many PLHIV after ART. Inferences about post-ART repertoire changes were limited because no data were available on ART adherence, viral resistance or therapy changes. Samples dated from about 2004 to 2017, and the ART regimens used may be less effective than current ones. Because pre-ART samples had limited cell numbers, unsorted PBMC were profiled rather than sorted CD4+ and CD8+ T cells.

This specimen was unsorted PBMCs, taken 0.9 years after starting antiretroviral therapy. This clonotype was sampled from a young man with HIV.

The sequence in DNA is TGTGCCAGCAGCTCGGACCCCGAGGAGACCCAGTACTTC. Its translation reads: CASSSDPEETQYF. The V and J genes are TRBV5-4 and TRBJ2-5, with no confidently assigned D gene. Looking up the germline V gene (reference sequence) yields CDR1 SGHNT and CDR2 YYREEE. Cut back by 3 bases and 5 bases, the V and J ends lie 11 bases apart. The CDR3, cysteine through phenylalanine, is 13 amino acids long. The read is trimmed to its CDR3 DNA, 39 bases read in frame from base 1.